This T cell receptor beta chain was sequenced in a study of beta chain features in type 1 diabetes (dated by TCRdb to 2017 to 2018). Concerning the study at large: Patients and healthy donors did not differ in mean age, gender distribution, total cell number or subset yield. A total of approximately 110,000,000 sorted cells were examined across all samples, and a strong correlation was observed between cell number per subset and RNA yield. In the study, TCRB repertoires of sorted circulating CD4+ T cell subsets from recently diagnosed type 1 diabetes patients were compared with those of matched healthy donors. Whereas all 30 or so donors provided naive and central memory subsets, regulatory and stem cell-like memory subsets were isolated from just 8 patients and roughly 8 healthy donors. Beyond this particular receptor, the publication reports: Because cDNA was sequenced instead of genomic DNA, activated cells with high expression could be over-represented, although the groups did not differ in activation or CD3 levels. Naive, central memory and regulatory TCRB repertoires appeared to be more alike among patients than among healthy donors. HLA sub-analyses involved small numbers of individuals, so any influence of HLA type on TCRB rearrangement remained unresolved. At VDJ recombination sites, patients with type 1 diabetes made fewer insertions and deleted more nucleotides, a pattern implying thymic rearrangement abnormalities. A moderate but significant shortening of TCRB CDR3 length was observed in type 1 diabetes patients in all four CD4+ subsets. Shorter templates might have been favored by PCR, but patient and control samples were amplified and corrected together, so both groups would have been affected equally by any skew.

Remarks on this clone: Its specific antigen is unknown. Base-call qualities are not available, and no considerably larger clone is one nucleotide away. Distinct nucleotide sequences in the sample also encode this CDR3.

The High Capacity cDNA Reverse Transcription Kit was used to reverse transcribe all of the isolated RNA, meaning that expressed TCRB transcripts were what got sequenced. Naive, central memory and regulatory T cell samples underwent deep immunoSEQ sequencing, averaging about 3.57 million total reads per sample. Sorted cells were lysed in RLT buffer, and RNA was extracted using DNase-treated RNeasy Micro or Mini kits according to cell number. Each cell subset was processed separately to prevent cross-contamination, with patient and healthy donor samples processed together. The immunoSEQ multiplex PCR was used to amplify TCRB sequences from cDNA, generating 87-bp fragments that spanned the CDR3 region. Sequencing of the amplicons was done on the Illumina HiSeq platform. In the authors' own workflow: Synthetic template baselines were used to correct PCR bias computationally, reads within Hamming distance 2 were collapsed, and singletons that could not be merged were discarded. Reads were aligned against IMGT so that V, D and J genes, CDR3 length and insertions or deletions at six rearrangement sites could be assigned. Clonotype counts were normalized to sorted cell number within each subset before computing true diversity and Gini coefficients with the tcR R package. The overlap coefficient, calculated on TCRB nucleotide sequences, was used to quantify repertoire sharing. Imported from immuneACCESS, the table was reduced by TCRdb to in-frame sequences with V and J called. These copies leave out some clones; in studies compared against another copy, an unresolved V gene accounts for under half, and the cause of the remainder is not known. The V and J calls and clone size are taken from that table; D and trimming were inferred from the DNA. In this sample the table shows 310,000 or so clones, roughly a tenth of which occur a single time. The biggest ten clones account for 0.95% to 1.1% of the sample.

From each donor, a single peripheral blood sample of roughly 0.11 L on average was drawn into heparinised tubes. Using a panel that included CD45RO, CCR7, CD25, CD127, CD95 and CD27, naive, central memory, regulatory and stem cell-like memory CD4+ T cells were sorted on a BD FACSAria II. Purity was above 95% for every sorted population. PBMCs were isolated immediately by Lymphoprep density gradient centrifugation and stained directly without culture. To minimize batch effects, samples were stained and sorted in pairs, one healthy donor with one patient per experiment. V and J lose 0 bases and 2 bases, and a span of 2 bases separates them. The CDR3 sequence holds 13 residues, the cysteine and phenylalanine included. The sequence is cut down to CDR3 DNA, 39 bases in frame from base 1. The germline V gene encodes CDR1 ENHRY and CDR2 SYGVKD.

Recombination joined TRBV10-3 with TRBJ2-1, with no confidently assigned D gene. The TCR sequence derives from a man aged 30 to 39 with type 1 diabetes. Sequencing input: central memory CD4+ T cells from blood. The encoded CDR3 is CAISESTYNEQFF. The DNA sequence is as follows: TGTGCCATCAGTGAGTCGACCTACAATGAGCAGTTCTTC.